One sample yielded the 11 T cell receptor beta chains listed below, sequenced in a study of T cell responses to AZD1222 COVID-19 vaccine. Measured with immunoSEQ multiplex PCR; TCRdb has only the in-frame clones, and not every one. The profile shows 140,000 to 150,000 clones, over 80% of them singletons. The sequences come from peripheral blood, collected on day 0 of MenACWY control vaccination. Receptors originate from an adult in good health.

The chain is built from TRBV24-1 and TRBJ2-1; TRBD2 matches 12 bases. With V trimmed by 7 bases and J by 7 bases, 7 bases remained unmatched. The CDR3 loop spans 15 amino acids. Germline V gene lookup returns CDR1 KGHDR and CDR2 SFDVKD. CDR3 bases: TGTGCCACCAGCGCGGCACTAGCGGGAGGAAATGAGCAGTTCTTC. This sequence encodes CATSAALAGGNEQFF.

The rearrangement joins TRBV28 to TRBJ1-5; D remains ambiguous. CDR1 and CDR2 (germline): MDHEN, SYDVKM. V was clipped by 7 bases and J by 0 bases, with 13 bases between them. The CDR3 totals 15 residues. CDR3 loop: CASTLKYLSNQPQHF. Written as DNA, the CDR3 is TGTGCCAGCACCCTGAAGTACCTTAGCAATCAGCCCCAGCATTTT.

This clone was detected only once. The chain carries TRBV29-1 and TRBJ2-5; 7 nucleotides align to TRBD1. CDR1 is SQVTM, CDR2 ANQGSEA, per germline. The CDR3 consists of 13 residues. J lost 0 bases, V lost 6 bases, and 4 bases had no gene match. The CDR3 sequence is CSVLGQYQETQYF. For the CDR3, the DNA is TGCAGCGTCCTGGGACAGTACCAAGAGACCCAGTACTTC.

This chain connects TRBV29-1 to TRBJ2-1, with 13 bases fitting TRBD2. The junction had 9 bases not matched to a gene; V was cut back by 7 bases and J by 9 bases. This CDR3 is built from 14 residues. The germline gives CDR1 SQVTM, CDR2 ANQGSEA. As DNA, the CDR3 is TGCAGCGCCTTACTAGCGGGAGGGCCGAGTGAGCAGTTCTTC. Protein sequence: CSALLAGGPSEQFF.

The genes are TRBV10-3 and TRBJ2-7; perhaps TRBD2 as D (6 bases). This CDR3 is built from 13 residues. Germline values: CDR1 ENHRY, CDR2 SYGVKD. The V end was cut by 2 bases, the J end by 3 bases, with 8 bases between. The DNA for the CDR3 is TGTGCCATCAGTGAGCGGGAGAACTACGAGCAGTACTTC. It is translated as CAISERENYEQYF.

V is TRBV27 and J is TRBJ2-7, with D possibly matching TRBD2 (5 bases). Trimming took off 8 bases at V and 6 bases at J, with 23 bases between the two ends. Germline-derived CDR1 and CDR2 are MNHEY and SMNVEV (reference sequence). The CDR3 covers 15 residues. The CDR3 loop reads CASRPGLVSMGEQYF. In nucleotides, the CDR3 is TGTGCCAGCCGTCCGGGGTTGGTCTCAATGGGCGAGCAGTACTTC.

The chain recombines TRBV15 with TRBJ1-4; D gene uncertain. The CDR3 sequence is 15 residues long. V gave up 3 bases and J gave up 0 bases, with 8 bases separating them. Per germline, CDR1 LNHNV and CDR2 YYDKDF (reference sequence). CDR3 loop: CATSSPRSTNEKLFF. The CDR3 DNA reads as TGTGCCACCAGCAGTCCCCGGTCAACTAATGAAAAACTGTTTTTT.

This chain connects TRBV9 to TRBJ1-6; D call uncertain. The CDR3 contains 15 residues. CDR1 is SGDLS, CDR2 YYNGEE, per germline. Deletions cut 0 bases from V and 8 bases from J, with 12 bases between. The CDR3 is CASSVEGQIYSPLHF. The CDR3 DNA follows: TGTGCCAGCAGCGTAGAAGGGCAAATTTATTCACCCCTCCACTTT.

This sequence joins TRBV5-1 and TRBJ2-7; possible D gene TRBD2, 7 bases. Germline CDR1 SGHRS, CDR2 YFSETQ. The CDR3 is 14 residues long. Trimming stripped 6 bases from V and 2 bases from J, with 15 bases between. The CDR3 DNA follows: TGCGCCAGCAAGGGGGGGTCAGGAACCTACGAGCAGTACTTC. It codes for CASKGGSGTYEQYF.

The chain carries TRBV24-1 and TRBJ2-3; TRBD2 matches at 10 bases. V lost 4 bases to trimming and J lost 5 bases; unmatched junction nucleotides: 8. Germline values: CDR1 KGHDR, CDR2 SFDVKD. The CDR3 loop spans 16 amino acids. The DNA of the CDR3 is TGTGCCACCAGTGACTTAGCGGGAGGAGGGAAAGATACGCAGTATTTT. Its translation: CATSDLAGGGKDTQYF.

The V and J genes are TRBV27 and TRBJ1-4; no reliable D call. In germline, CDR1 is MNHEY, CDR2 SMNVEV (reference sequence). The length of the CDR3 is 13 residues. V was clipped by 6 bases and J by 8 bases, with 13 bases between them. In DNA form, the CDR3 reads TGTGCCAGCAGCCCCGTCCAAAGGGAAAAACTGTTTTTT. This sequence encodes CASSPVQREKLFF.